This T cell receptor (beta chain) is from a study of T cells in Graves' hyperthyroidism and ophthalmopathy. General observations from the study: Model output signaled ophthalmopathy a median approximately 6.2 months ahead of onset. Ophthalmopathy could be told apart from stable hyperthyroidism with a 13 V-J model. Most expanded thyroid clonotypes above 0.001 also appeared in blood.

Amplification yielded TCR beta CDR3 regions, with RNA transcripts as the source. The HTBI primer set was used in a first-round RT-PCR of the TCR CDR3. TCRdb redid the calling of the multiplex PCR reads with MiXCR, one entry per CDR3 protein. The sample contains approximately 600,000 distinct CDR3 sequences, about 15% of which appear only once. CDR1 and CDR2 from the germline V gene are SGHRS and YFSETQ. The CDR3 runs to 14 residues. Trimming took off 4 bases at V and 1 base at J, with 11 bases between the two ends. This clonotype was seen ten or more times. Its target is unknown. This receptor was obtained from a woman aged 25 to 39 with Graves' hyperthyroidism that later progressed to Graves' ophthalmopathy. Sequenced input: blood. The chain recombines TRBV5-1 with TRBJ1-1; tentatively, D is TRBD1 (6 bases). The CDR3 bases are TGCGCCAGCAGCCGGAAACAGGGGAACACTGAAGCTTTCTTT. It encodes CASSRKQGNTEAFF.